This TCR beta chain was sequenced in a study of blood T cell repertoires in COVID-19. The junction had 6 bases not matched to a gene; V was cut back by 1 base and J by 1 base. Germline CDR1 SEHNR, CDR2 FQNEAQ (reference sequence). This CDR3 contains 16 residues. Original handling: Quantification of nucleated cells was approximated via reference gene primer amplification. Produced via immunoSEQ multiplex PCR; TCRdb's table is partial and in-frame only. Clone size and the V and J calls come from that table; the DNA yielded D and trimming. The table has 150,000 to 200,000 clones, 82% seen once. The source is a woman aged 65 to 85 with acute or convalescent COVID-19. Sequenced: peripheral blood. V is TRBV7-9 and J is TRBJ1-1; 7 bases are shared with TRBD1. The CDR3 DNA is TGTGCCAGCAGCTTAGGTGCCGGGACAGCGAACACTGAAGCTTTCTTT. This sequence encodes CASSLGAGTANTEAFF.